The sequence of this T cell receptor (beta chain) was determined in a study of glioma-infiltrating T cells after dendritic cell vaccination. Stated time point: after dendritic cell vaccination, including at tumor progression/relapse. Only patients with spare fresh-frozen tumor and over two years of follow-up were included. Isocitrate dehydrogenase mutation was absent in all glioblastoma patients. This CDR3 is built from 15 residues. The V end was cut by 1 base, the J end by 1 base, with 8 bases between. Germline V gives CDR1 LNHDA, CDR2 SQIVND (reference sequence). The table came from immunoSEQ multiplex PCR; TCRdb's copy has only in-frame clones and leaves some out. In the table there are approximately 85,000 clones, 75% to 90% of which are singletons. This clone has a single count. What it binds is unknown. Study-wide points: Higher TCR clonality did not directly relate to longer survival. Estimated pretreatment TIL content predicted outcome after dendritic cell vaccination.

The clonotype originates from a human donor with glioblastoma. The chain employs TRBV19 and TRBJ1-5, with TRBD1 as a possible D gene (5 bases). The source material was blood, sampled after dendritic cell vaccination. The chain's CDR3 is CASSIVGASNQPQHF. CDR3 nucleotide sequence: TGTGCCAGTAGTATAGTAGGGGCCAGCAATCAGCCCCAGCATTTT.